Below are 12 T cell receptor beta chains sequenced from a single sample in a study of T cell responses to AZD1222 COVID-19 vaccine (dated by TCRdb to about 2021). The method was the immunoSEQ multiplex PCR assay. Sourced from immuneACCESS, this table was stored by TCRdb with only in-frame sequences that have V and J called. A share of the clones is absent; for the studies checked, an unresolved V gene accounts for under half, and the remainder has no known explanation. The sample table records 70,000 to 95,000 clones; roughly 86% of these occur just once. Approximately 5.6% of the sample comes from the top ten. The time point label of this sample denotes: about 28 days (+/-7) after the second vaccine dose. The sequencing used peripheral blood, collected 28 days after the second AZD1222 dose. The receptors come from an adult who received the AZD1222 COVID-19 vaccine.

The V and J genes are TRBV6-2 or TRBV6-3 and TRBJ2-1; 8 nucleotides match TRBD2. The CDR3 has 18 residues. The ends lost 3 bases at V and 5 bases at J; junction bases unmatched: 15. Germline V gene data show CDR1 as MNHEY and CDR2 as SVGEGT. CDR3 amino acids: CASSYRITPGLGHNEQFF. CDR3 bases: TGTGCCAGCAGTTATAGGATCACACCGGGACTAGGCCACAATGAGCAGTTCTTC.

V and J are TRBV7-2 and TRBJ1-1, with D possibly TRBD1 on 5 matching bases. Per the germline V gene, CDR1 is SGHTA and CDR2 is FQGNSA. V lost 3 bases to trimming and J lost 2 bases, with 10 bases between them. This CDR3 comprises 14 residues. CDR3 nucleotides: TGTGCCAGCAGCTTTTCGGACACTAACACTGAAGCTTTCTTT. Protein sequence: CASSFSDTNTEAFF.

The chain carries TRBV5-1 and TRBJ2-7, with 10 bases aligning to TRBD2. Germline V lookup: CDR1 SGHRS, CDR2 YFSETQ. CDR3 size: 14 residues. Germline trimming cut 3 bases from V and 3 bases from J; bases unmatched to any gene: 3. The CDR3 bases are TGCGCCAGCAGCTGGCTAGCGGGGGACTACGAGCAGTACTTC. Its protein is CASSWLAGDYEQYF.

V gene TRBV27 combines with J gene TRBJ1-5; D is perhaps TRBD1 (5 bases). The V gene lost 7 bases and the J gene lost 1 base, with 14 bases spanning the gap. The germline V gene encodes CDR1 MNHEY and CDR2 SMNVEV (reference sequence). The CDR3 totals 15 residues. The CDR3 reads CASTRRSGSNQPQHF. CDR3 sequence (DNA): TGTGCCAGCACCCGACGGTCAGGGAGCAATCAGCCCCAGCATTTT.

J is TRBJ2-5 and V is TRBV20-1, with D uncertain. V was pared by 5 bases and J by 7 bases, with 8 bases between. CDR1 is DFQATT, CDR2 SNEGSKA, per germline (reference sequence). The CDR3 consists of 10 residues. CDR3 in DNA: TGCAGTGCTCCCCCGGCGACCCAGTACTTC. Amino acids: CSAPPATQYF.

This sequence joins TRBV7-2 and TRBJ2-2, with D possibly matching TRBD2 (5 bases). Trimming left V 2 bases short and J 10 bases short, with 11 bases between. Germline V gives CDR1 SGHTA, CDR2 FQGNSA. This CDR3 has 13 residues. The CDR3 loop is CASSLSSGLELFF. The CDR3 region has the DNA TGTGCCAGCAGCTTAAGCAGCGGCCTGGAGCTGTTTTTT.

V usage is TRBV9 and J usage is TRBJ2-2, with a possible D match to TRBD2 (6 bases). In germline, CDR1 is SGDLS, CDR2 YYNGEE. Trimming pared 3 bases from V and 0 bases from J, leaving 15 bases between. The CDR3 runs 17 residues. The DNA for the CDR3 is TGTGCCAGCAGCGGTGGGGCTGGGACTTCGAACACCGGGGAGCTGTTTTTT. Encoded protein: CASSGGAGTSNTGELFF.

This sequence joins TRBV28 and TRBJ1-5, with TRBD1 as a possible D gene (6 bases). Germline V gene sequence: CDR1 MDHEN, CDR2 SYDVKM. Trimming left V 3 bases short and J 9 bases short, with 12 bases between. The CDR3 has 13 residues. CDR3 nucleotide sequence: TGTGCCAGCAGTTTCAGGGGCGCGAGGCCCCAGCATTTT. As protein: CASSFRGARPQHF.

The chain links TRBV9 to TRBJ1-3; D uncertain. The germline V gene encodes CDR1 SGDLS and CDR2 YYNGEE. This CDR3 region has 13 residues. V was pared by 0 bases and J by 6 bases, with 7 bases between. The CDR3 DNA reads TGTGCCAGCAGCGTAGATGGTTTAAACACCATATATTTT. Protein: CASSVDGLNTIYF.

This clone was observed a few times. This sequence joins TRBV2 and TRBJ2-5, with 9 bases identical to TRBD2. The length of the CDR3 is 11 residues. Germline CDR1 and CDR2: SNHLY and FYNNEI. The CDR3 loop is CGGGAQETQYF. For the CDR3, the DNA is TGTGGCGGGGGGGCCCAAGAGACCCAGTACTTC.

This rearrangement joins TRBV7-2 to TRBJ2-7, with 9 nucleotides matching TRBD1. J lost 4 bases, V lost 5 bases, and 9 bases had no gene match. The CDR3 is 15 residues long. Germline assignment: CDR1 SGHTA and CDR2 FQGNSA. CDR3 residues: CASSTGGRNAYEQYF. In DNA, the CDR3 is TGTGCCAGCAGCACAGGGGGCAGGAACGCTTACGAGCAGTACTTC.

This sequence joins TRBV4-1 and TRBJ2-7; weak D call: TRBD2 (5 bases). V lost 4 bases to trimming and J lost 1 base, with 20 bases between them. The CDR3 extends over 17 amino acids. CDR1 is MGHRA and CDR2 is YSYEKL in the germline V gene. The CDR3 nucleotides are TGCGCCAGCAGCCGCGGGCACTCAATAAGGGCGTCCTACGAGCAGTACTTC. The encoded protein is CASSRGHSIRASYEQYF.